The count of the clone carrying this TCR beta chain is one. Its antigen remains unidentified. In the sorted-subset replicate PCRs, around 200 ng DNA, 25,000 to 30,000 T cell genomes, was used. Libraries were prepared by immunoSEQ multiplex PCR; TCRdb keeps only in-frame clonotypes and omits some of them. This sample has approximately 2,000,000 clones, with roughly 95% found just once. The CDR3 length is 16 residues. CDR1 MNHEY and CDR2 SMNVEV come from the germline V gene (reference sequence). Trimming pared 4 bases from V and 5 bases from J, leaving 18 bases between. Naive-designated CD8 cells lacked CD45RO, were positively enriched for CCR7, and omitted terminally differentiated effector memory CD45RA+ cells. The sample is drawn from a study of shared clonotypes between healthy human individuals. Study in general: Every donor yielded three CD4 naive, three CD4 memory, two CD8 naive and one CD8 memory plate. Regarding the study as a whole: Clonotypes which were not shared had lower generation probabilities than clonotypes that all four donors shared.

This TCR came from a man between 18 and 35 years old in good health. Some clones in this sample may be carry-over from other donors' samples. Sequenced: naive CD8+ T cells from PBMCs. The V call is TRBV27, the J call TRBJ2-1; D not certain. The CDR3 DNA reads as TGTGCCAGCAGTTCCTCACGCGGTGAGGTGGACAATGAGCAGTTCTTC. Amino acids: CASSSSRGEVDNEQFF.